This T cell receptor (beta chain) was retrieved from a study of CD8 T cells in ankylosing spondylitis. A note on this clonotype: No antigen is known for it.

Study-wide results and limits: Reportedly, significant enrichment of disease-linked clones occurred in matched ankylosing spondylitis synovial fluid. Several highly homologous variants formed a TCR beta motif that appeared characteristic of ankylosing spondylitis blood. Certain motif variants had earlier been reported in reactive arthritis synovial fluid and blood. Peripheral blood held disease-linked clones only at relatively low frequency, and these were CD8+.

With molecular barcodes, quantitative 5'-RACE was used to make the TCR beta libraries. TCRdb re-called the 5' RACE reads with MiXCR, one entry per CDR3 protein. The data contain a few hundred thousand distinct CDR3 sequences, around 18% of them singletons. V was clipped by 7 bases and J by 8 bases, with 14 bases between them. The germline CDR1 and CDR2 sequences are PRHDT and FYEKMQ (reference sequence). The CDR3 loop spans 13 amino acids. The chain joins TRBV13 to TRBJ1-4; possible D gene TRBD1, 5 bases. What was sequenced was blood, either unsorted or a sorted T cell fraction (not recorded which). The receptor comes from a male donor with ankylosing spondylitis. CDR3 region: CASTAPGGEKLFF. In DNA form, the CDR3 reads TGTGCCAGCACCGCACCGGGGGGGGAAAAACTGTTTTTT.